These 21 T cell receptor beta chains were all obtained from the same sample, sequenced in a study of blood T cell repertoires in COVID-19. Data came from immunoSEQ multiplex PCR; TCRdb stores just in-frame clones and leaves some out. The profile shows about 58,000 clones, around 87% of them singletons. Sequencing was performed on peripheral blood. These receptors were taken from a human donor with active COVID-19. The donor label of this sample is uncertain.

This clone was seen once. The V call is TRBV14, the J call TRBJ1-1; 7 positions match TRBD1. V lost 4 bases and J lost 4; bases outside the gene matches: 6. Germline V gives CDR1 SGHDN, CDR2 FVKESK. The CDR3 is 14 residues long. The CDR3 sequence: CASSPDREGTEAFF. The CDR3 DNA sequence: TGTGCCAGCAGCCCAGACAGGGAGGGCACTGAAGCTTTCTTT.

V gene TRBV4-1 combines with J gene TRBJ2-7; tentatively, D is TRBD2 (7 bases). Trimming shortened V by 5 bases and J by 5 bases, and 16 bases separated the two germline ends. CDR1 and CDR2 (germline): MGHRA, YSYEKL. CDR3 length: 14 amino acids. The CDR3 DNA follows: TGCGCCAGCAGCAAAGGGGGGGGCCTGGACGAGCAGTACTTC. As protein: CASSKGGGLDEQYF.

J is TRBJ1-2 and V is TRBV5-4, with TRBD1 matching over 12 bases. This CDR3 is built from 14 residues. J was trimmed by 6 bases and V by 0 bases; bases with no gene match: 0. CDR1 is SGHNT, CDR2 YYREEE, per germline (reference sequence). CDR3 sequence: CASSLGDRGHGYTF. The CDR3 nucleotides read TGTGCCAGCAGCTTGGGGGACAGGGGGCATGGCTACACCTTC.

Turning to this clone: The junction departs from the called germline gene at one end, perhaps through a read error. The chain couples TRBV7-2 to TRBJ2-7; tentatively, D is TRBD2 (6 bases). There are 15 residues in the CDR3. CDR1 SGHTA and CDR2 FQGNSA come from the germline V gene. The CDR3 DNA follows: TGTGCCAGCAACTTAGGGTCGGGAGCGTCCTACGAGCAGTACTTC. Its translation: CASNLGSGASYEQYF.

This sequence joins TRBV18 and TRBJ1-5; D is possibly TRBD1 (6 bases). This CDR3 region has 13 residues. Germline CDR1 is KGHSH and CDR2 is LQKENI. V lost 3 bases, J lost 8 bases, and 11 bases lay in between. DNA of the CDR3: TGTGCCAGCTCACCGGAAGGGGGAAAGCCCCAGCATTTT. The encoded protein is CASSPEGGKPQHF.

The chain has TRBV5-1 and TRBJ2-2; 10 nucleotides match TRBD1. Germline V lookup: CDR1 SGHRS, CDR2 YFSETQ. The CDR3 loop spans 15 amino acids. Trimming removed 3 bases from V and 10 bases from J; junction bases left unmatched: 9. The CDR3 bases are TGCGCCAGCAGCTACGGGACAGGGGTGTTGCTGGAGCTGTTTTTT. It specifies CASSYGTGVLLELFF.

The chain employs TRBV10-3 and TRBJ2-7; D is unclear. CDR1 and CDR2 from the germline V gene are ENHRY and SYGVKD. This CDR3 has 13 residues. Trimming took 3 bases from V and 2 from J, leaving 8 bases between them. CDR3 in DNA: TGTGCCATCAGTGACTCGGTCCCCTACGAGCAGTACTTC. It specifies CAISDSVPYEQYF.

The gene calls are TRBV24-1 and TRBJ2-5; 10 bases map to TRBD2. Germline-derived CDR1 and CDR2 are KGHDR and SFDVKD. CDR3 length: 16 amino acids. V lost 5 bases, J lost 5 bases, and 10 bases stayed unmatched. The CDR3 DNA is TGTGCCACCAGTGGCGAGGCTAGCGGGAGATTGGAGACCCAGTACTTC. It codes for CATSGEASGRLETQYF.

DNA for the CDR3: TGTGCCAGCAGCTTAGGCGGGGGGGACCTCCGTGAGCAGTTCTTC. The encoded protein is CASSLGGGDLREQFF. The rearrangement joins TRBV7-3 to TRBJ2-1; 9 nucleotides align to TRBD2. The CDR3 totals 15 residues. The germline CDR1 and CDR2 sequences are SGHTA and FQGTGA. V gave up 2 bases and J gave up 9 bases; unmatched junction bases: 8.

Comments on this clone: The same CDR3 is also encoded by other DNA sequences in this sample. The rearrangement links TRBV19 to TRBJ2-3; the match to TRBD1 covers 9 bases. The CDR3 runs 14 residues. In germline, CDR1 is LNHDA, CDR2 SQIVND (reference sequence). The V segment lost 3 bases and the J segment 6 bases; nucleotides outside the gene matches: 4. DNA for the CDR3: TGTGCCAGTAGTATCTCGGACAGGGGTGATACGCAGTATTTT. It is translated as CASSISDRGDTQYF. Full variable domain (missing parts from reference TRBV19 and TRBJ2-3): DGGITQSPKYLFRKEGQNVTLSCEQNLNHDAMYWYRQDPGQGLRLIYYSQIVNDFQKGDIAEGYSVSREKKESFPLTVTSAQKNPTAFYLCASSISDRGDTQYFGPGTRLTVL.

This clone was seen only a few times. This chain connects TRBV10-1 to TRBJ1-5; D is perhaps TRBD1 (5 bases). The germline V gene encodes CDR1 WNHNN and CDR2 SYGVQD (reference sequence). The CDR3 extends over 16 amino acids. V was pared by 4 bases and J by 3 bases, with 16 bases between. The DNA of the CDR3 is TGCGCCAGCAGTGCCCGACCGGGACTGTTCAATCAGCCCCAGCATTTT. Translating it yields CASSARPGLFNQPQHF.

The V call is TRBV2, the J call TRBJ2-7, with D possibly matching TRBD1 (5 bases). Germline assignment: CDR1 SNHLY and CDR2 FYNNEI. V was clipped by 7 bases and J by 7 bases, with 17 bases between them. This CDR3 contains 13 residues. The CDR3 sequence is CASNQGLLREQYF. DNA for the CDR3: TGTGCCAGCAATCAGGGCCTTCTAAGGGAGCAGTACTTC. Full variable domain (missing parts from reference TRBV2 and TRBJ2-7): EPEVTQTPSHQVTQMGQEVILRCVPISNHLYFYWYRQILGQKVEFLVSFYNNEISEKSEIFDDQFSVERPDGSNFTLKIRSTKLEDSAMYFCASNQGLLREQYFGPGTRLTVT.

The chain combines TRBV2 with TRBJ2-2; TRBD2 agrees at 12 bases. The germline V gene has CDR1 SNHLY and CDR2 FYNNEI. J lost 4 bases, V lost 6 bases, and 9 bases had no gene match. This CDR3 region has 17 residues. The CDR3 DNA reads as TGTGCCAGCAGAACCGGGACTAGCGGGTCGGTCACCGGGGAGCTGTTTTTT. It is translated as CASRTGTSGSVTGELFF.

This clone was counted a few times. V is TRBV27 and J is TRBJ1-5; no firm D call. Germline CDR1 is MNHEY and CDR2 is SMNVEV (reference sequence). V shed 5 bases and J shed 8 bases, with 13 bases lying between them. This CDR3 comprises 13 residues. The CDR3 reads CASSDTVSKPQHF. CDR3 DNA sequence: TGTGCCAGCAGTGATACAGTCTCAAAGCCCCAGCATTTT.

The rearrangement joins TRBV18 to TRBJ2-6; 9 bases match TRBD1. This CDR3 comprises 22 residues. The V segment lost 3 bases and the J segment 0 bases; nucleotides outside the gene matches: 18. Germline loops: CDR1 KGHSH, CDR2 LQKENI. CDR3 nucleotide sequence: TGTGCCAGCTCACCCCTACTCTTAAGTGGACAGGGGTCCCCCTCTGGGGCCAACGTCCTGACTTTC. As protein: CASSPLLLSGQGSPSGANVLTF.

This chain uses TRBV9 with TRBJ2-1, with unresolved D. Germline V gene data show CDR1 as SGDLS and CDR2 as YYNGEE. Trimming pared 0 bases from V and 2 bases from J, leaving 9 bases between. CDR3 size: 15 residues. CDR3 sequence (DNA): TGTGCCAGCAGCGTAGGCCGCCTAGCCTACAATGAGCAGTTCTTC. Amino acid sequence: CASSVGRLAYNEQFF.

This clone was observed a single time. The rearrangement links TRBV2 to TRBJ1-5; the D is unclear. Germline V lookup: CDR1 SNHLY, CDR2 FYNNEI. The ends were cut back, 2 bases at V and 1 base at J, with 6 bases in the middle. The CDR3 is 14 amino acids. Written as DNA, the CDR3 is TGTGCCAGCAGTGAAATACAGAGCAATCAGCCCCAGCATTTT. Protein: CASSEIQSNQPQHF.

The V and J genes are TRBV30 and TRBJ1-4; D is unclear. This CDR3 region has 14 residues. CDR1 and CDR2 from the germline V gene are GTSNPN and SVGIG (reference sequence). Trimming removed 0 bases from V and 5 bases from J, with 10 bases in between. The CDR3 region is CAWSVWTQNEKLFF. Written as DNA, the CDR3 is TGTGCCTGGAGTGTTTGGACTCAAAATGAAAAACTGTTTTTT.

The CDR3 coding sequence is TGTGCCAGCAGTTCCCTTAGCCGGGGGGTCAGCTCCTACGAGCAGTACTTC. This sequence encodes CASSSLSRGVSSYEQYF. The chain carries TRBV27 and TRBJ2-7; 7 nucleotides line up with TRBD2. This CDR3 region has 17 residues. CDR1 is MNHEY, CDR2 SMNVEV, per germline (reference sequence). J gave up 0 bases and V 4 bases, and 12 bases lay outside the gene matches.

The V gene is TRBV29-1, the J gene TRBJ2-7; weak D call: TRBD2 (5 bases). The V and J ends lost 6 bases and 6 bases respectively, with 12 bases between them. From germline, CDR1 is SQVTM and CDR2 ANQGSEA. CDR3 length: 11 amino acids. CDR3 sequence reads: CSVKRGSEQYF. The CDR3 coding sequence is TGCAGCGTCAAACGGGGATCCGAGCAGTACTTC.

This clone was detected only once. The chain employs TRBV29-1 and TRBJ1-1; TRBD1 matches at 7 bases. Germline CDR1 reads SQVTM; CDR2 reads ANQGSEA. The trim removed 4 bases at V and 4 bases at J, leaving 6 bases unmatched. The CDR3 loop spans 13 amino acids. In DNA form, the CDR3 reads TGCAGCGTTGGACAGGGAGAGGGCACTGAAGCTTTCTTT. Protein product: CSVGQGEGTEAFF.